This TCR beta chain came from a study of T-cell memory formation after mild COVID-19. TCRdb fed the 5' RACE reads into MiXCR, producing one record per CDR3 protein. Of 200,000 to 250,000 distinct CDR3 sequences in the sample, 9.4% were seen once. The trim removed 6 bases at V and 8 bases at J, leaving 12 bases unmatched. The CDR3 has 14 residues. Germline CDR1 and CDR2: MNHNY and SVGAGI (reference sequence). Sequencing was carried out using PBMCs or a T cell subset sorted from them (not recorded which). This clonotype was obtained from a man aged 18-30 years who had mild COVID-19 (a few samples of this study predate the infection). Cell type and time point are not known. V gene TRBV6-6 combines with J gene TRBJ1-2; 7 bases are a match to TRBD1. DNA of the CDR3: TGTGCCAGCAGCACGGACAGGTCTTATGGCGGCTACACCTTC. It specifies CASSTDRSYGGYTF.